A selection of T cell receptor beta chains follows, all from one sample in a study of PD-L1 blockade in urothelial cancer. Profiled with immunoSEQ multiplex PCR; TCRdb holds only in-frame clones, not every one. The sample includes 49,000 or so clones, 86% of them seen just once. The sample here was PBMCs, taken around atezolizumab (anti-PD-L1) treatment. These receptors were collected from a man aged 55 to 69 with urothelial cancer. Each CDR3 is given with its conserved first and last residue. D genes are given only for firm matches. Size is omitted from some rows. Given values are once, few, many or a class for expanded clones.

.,TRBV6-5,TRBJ2-3,TRBD2,TGTGCCAGCAGTCGACTAGCGGGTCAGACAGATACGCAGTATTTT,CASSRLAGQTDTQYF
.,TRBV2,TRBJ1-1,.,TGTGCCAGCAGTGATAGGGACAAGTCTGAAGCTTTCTTT,CASSDRDKSEAFF
once,TRBV5-4,TRBJ2-1,TRBD1,TGTGCCAGCGGCCGGACAGGGGCTAACAATGAGCAGTTCTTC,CASGRTGANNEQFF
.,TRBV29-1,TRBJ2-7,.,TGCAGCGTTGAGAGCTCACAGCAGTACTTC,CSVESSQQYF
.,TRBV2,TRBJ1-1,.,TGTGCCAGCAGTGCTGGCATGAACACTGAAGCTTTCTTT,CASSAGMNTEAFF
once,TRBV6-1,TRBJ2-7,.,TGTGCCAGCAGGCCGGGTCCTACGGCCTACGAGCAGTACTTC,CASRPGPTAYEQYF
.,TRBV27,TRBJ2-3,.,TGTGCCAGCAGTACGCGGGATTCGCGAAGGCCAGATACGCAGTATTTT,CASSTRDSRRPDTQYF
.,TRBV15,TRBJ2-7,TRBD1,TGTGCCACCAGCAGGGCCTTAGACAGGGGCTACGAGCAGTACTTC,CATSRALDRGYEQYF
.,TRBV18,TRBJ1-2,TRBD1,TGTGCCAGCTCACTATACAGGGGCCTGAATGGCTACACCTTC,CASSLYRGLNGYTF
.,TRBV19,TRBJ1-1,TRBD1,TGTGCCAGTATGAGGACAGGGTATATGAACACTGAAGCTTTCTTT,CASMRTGYMNTEAFF
.,TRBV19,TRBJ1-2,TRBD1,TGTGCCAGTAGCGGACAGGACGCCTATGGCTACACCTTC,CASSGQDAYGYTF
.,TRBV9,TRBJ1-4,.,TGTGCCAGCAGCCCCGGGACACGGGAAAAACTGTTTTTT,CASSPGTREKLFF
.,TRBV2,TRBJ2-7,TRBD1,TGTGCCAGCAACACGGACAGGAGCTCCTACGAGCAGTACTTC,CASNTDRSSYEQYF
.,TRBV15,TRBJ2-1,.,TGTGCCACCGCTAATGTCGGAGGGCCCCACAATGAGCAGTTCTTC,CATANVGGPHNEQFF
.,TRBV9,TRBJ2-5,TRBD2,TGTGCCAGCAGCGTAGGACTAGCGGTGGAGACCCAGTACTTC,CASSVGLAVETQYF
.,TRBV9,TRBJ1-2,TRBD1,TGTGCCAGCAGCCCTCGGACAGGTGTCACTACTAACTATGGCTACACCTTC,CASSPRTGVTTNYGYTF
.,TRBV7-2,TRBJ2-5,TRBD1,TGTGCCAGCAGTCCTAGGGACAGAACTTTTAAAGAGACCCAGTACTTC,CASSPRDRTFKETQYF
.,TRBV5-4,TRBJ1-5,.,TGTGCCAGCAGCTTACGGGGAAACAATCAGCCCCAGCATTTT,CASSLRGNNQPQHF
once,TRBV29-1,TRBJ1-1,.,TGCAGCCCACGACAGCAATGGAACACTGAAGCTTTCTTT,CSPRQQWNTEAFF
.,TRBV5-1,TRBJ2-2,.,TGCGCCAGCAGCTTCGGGACTCCCGGGATGGGGGAGCTGTTTTTT,CASSFGTPGMGELFF